Listed below are T cell receptor beta chains from one sample, sequenced in a study of blood T cell repertoires in COVID-19. Profiling relied on immunoSEQ multiplex PCR, and the TCRdb table lists in-frame clones only, not all of them. The sample carries a few hundred thousand clones, about 85% recorded once. The material sequenced was PBMCs or T cells enriched from blood (not recorded which). The receptor set was obtained from a woman aged 45-65 years who had been exposed to COVID-19. Each CDR3 is given without its conserved first and last residue. The order of the fields is CDR3 length, J gene, D gene, V gene, CDR3 protein. A D gene is named only where the DNA matches it firmly.

>11|TRBJ1-2|-|TRBV10-3
AISEGREDGYT
>13|TRBJ1-2|-|TRBV7-2
ASSLRENTPYGYT
>11|TRBJ2-1|TRBD1|TRBV7-2
ASSLGPTGGPF
>14|TRBJ2-1|-|TRBV6-2/TRBV6-3
ASSYGPNRGMNEQF
>10|TRBJ2-1|TRBD2|TRBV30
AGTSGGAEQF
>12|TRBJ1-1|-|TRBV2
ASSERARGTEAF
>11|TRBJ1-2|-|TRBV29-1
SVDSLSNYGYT
>12|TRBJ2-7|TRBD1|TRBV5-5
ASRREGQAYEQY
>14|TRBJ2-5|-|TRBV6-2/TRBV6-3
ASSYAGARTTETQY
>14|TRBJ2-7|-|TRBV5-1
ASSLDGTYNTYEQY
>13|TRBJ1-5|-|TRBV28
ASSPRKLGNQPQH
>10|TRBJ2-7|-|TRBV5-4
ASSGSSYEQY
>13|TRBJ2-7|-|TRBV27
ASRSRGGPSYEQY
>11|TRBJ2-7|TRBD2|TRBV29-1
SVVTFGRNEQY
>16|TRBJ2-5|TRBD1|TRBV18
ASSPPNGPGQRQETQY
>15|TRBJ1-1|TRBD1|TRBV3-1/TRBV3-2
ASSQGTRTGVGAEAF
>12|TRBJ1-1|TRBD1|TRBV7-6
ASSRTGMNTEAF
>14|TRBJ1-4|-|TRBV4-3
ASSQDRGGWGKKLF
>9|TRBJ2-3|-|TRBV5-1
ASKRADTQY
>13|TRBJ2-1|TRBD1|TRBV11-3
ASSPTGTGYGEQF
>13|TRBJ1-2|-|TRBV30
AWSFRGTGSYGYT
>10|TRBJ2-1|-|TRBV7-2
ASSQGINEQF
>16|TRBJ1-2|TRBD1|TRBV6-1
ASSERTPGQGANYGYT
>11|TRBJ1-1|TRBD1|TRBV6-1
ASSDGTGYVAF
>10|TRBJ1-2|TRBD1|TRBV19
ASSPDRVGYT
>12|TRBJ2-5|-|TRBV5-1
ASSSGGPMETQY
>11|TRBJ1-2|-|TRBV30
AWSVRKGGGYT
>12|TRBJ1-1|-|TRBV6-5
ASKDGNAPTEAF
>14|TRBJ2-5|-|TRBV4-3
ASSRLLARVGETQY
>14|TRBJ2-7|-|TRBV7-5
VRSFLWDRDSYEQY
>13|TRBJ1-6|TRBD1|TRBV7-2
ASSFGTGRSSPLH
>12|TRBJ2-7|TRBD1|TRBV6-5
ASSGTGGGYEQY
>12|TRBJ1-5|-|TRBV27
ASSLGHSNQPQH
>14|TRBJ2-1|TRBD2|TRBV24-1
ATSPGGRGSDNEQF
>12|TRBJ1-2|TRBD1|TRBV2
ASRSGQGAYGYT
>12|TRBJ1-2|-|TRBV6-5
ASKSMAGNYGYT
>13|TRBJ1-4|-|TRBV9
ASSVSGDGEEKLF
>12|TRBJ1-5|-|TRBV6-2/TRBV6-3
ASSYGAGNQPQH
>12|TRBJ1-2|-|TRBV4-3
ASSLSLANYGYT
>14|TRBJ2-1|-|TRBV5-6
ASSLGLGVAYNEQF
>11|TRBJ1-6|-|TRBV30
AWSGTCNSPLH
>11|TRBJ2-3|-|TRBV10-1
ASSEVEAETQY
>16|TRBJ1-2|TRBD1|TRBV6-4
ASYHSPSHQGANYGYT
>16|TRBJ2-2|TRBD2|TRBV10-3
AISESGLAGGKSGELF
>12|TRBJ1-2|-|TRBV2
ASTMAGQLYGYT
>12|TRBJ1-2|-|TRBV18
ASSPQSGLYGYT
>10|TRBJ2-3|-|TRBV6-5
ASTNRGDTQY
>13|TRBJ2-5|-|TRBV25-1
ASSGAGQYQETQY
>13|TRBJ2-3|-|TRBV3-1/TRBV3-2
ASSQTPDFTDTQY
>12|TRBJ1-1|-|TRBV5-1
ASSPRERNTEAF
>13|TRBJ1-5|TRBD1|TRBV19
ASSISGRGHQPQH
>13|TRBJ1-6|-|TRBV25-1
ATNPSEGVNSPLH
>15|TRBJ2-7|TRBD1|TRBV6-4
ASPTIKTTGFSYEQY